A single sample gave rise to the 14 T cell receptor beta chains below, sequenced in a study of T cells after somatic rescue of genetic block. Libraries were prepared by immunoSEQ multiplex PCR; TCRdb keeps only in-frame clonotypes and omits some of them. The data show approximately 14,000 clones, around 70% seen once. The sample comprised peripheral blood mononuclear cells (PBMCs). These receptors were taken from a boy between 5 and 17 years old.

This chain joins TRBV6-5 and TRBJ2-7; perhaps D is TRBD1 or TRBD2 (6 bases each). The CDR3 sequence is 15 residues long. The V gene's germline CDR1 is MNHEY and CDR2 SVGAGI. V was shortened by 8 bases and J by 4 bases, with 21 bases between the two germline ends. CDR3 in amino acids: CASRSGWGAWYEQYF. For the CDR3, the DNA is TGTGCCAGCCGGAGCGGGTGGGGGGCATGGTACGAGCAGTACTTC.

This clone was observed a handful of times. The chain links TRBV7-4 to TRBJ1-4, with D possibly TRBD1 on 5 matching bases. With 4 bases removed from V and 4 bases from J, the gap between germline ends came to 22 bases. This CDR3 comprises 18 residues. The germline V gene encodes CDR1 SGHVT and CDR2 SQSDAQ. CDR3 residues: CASSSTPGRTNVNEKLFF. CDR3 DNA: TGTGCCAGCAGCTCCACACCGGGACGAACTAACGTTAATGAAAAACTGTTTTTT. The whole variable domain, remainder taken from reference TRBV7-4 and TRBJ1-4, is GAGVSQSPRYKVAKRGRDVALRCDSISGHVTLYWYRQTLGQGSEVLTYSQSDAQRDKSGRPSGRFSAERPERSVSTLKIQRTEQGDSAVYLCASSSTPGRTNVNEKLFFGSGTQLSVL.

The chain combines TRBV19 with TRBJ2-7, with a possible D match to TRBD1 (6 bases). The CDR3 is 17 amino acids. The V end lost 3 bases, the J end lost 1 base, and 19 bases lay between the germline ends. Germline V CDR1 and CDR2: LNHDA, SQIVND (reference sequence). The CDR3 nucleotides read TGTGCCAGTAGTATGGGGGCTCAGGGGAGACGGTCCTACGAGCAGTACTTC. This encodes CASSMGAQGRRSYEQYF.

V gene TRBV11-2 combines with J gene TRBJ1-2; 8 positions match TRBD1. The CDR3 totals 15 residues. The V segment lost 5 bases and the J segment 7 bases; nucleotides outside the gene matches: 12. Germline V CDR1 and CDR2: SGHAT, FQNNGV. Here the CDR3 DNA reads TGTGCCAGCAGCCCCGACCGGGACAGGTTCTCTGGCTACACCTTC. It codes for CASSPDRDRFSGYTF.

The V and J genes are TRBV10-3 and TRBJ2-7; TRBD2 is a possible D gene (6 bases). V gave up 1 base and J gave up 1 base, with 17 bases separating them. Germline values: CDR1 ENHRY, CDR2 SYGVKD. CDR3 length: 17 residues. CDR3 sequence reads: CAISEWRGGGKSYEQYF. The CDR3 DNA reads TGTGCCATCAGTGAGTGGAGGGGTGGCGGGAAGTCCTACGAGCAGTACTTC.

This clone was observed a handful of times. The V call is TRBV6-6, the J call TRBJ2-3; possibly TRBD2 for D (6 bases). V was clipped by 0 bases and J by 2 bases, with 12 bases between them. The CDR3 contains 16 residues. Germline V gives CDR1 MNHNY, CDR2 SVGAGI (reference sequence). CDR3 nucleotide sequence: TGTGCCAGCAGTTACTCGCGGCGGGGACCCACAGATACGCAGTATTTT. Translating gives CASSYSRRGPTDTQYF.

This chain uses TRBV5-6 with TRBJ1-6, with a tentative D call TRBD1 (5 bases). The V end was cut by 0 bases, the J end by 9 bases, with 10 bases between. There are 14 residues in the CDR3. The V gene's germline CDR1 is SGHDT and CDR2 YYEEEE. CDR3 DNA sequence: TGTGCCAGCAGCTTGGGGGTCAGGGCTTCACCCCTCCACTTT. It specifies CASSLGVRASPLHF.

The rearrangement joins TRBV11-2 to TRBJ2-7; no clear D. Germline CDR1 reads SGHAT; CDR2 reads FQNNGV. The V gene lost 1 base and the J gene lost 2 bases, with 12 bases spanning the gap. The CDR3 is made up of 15 amino acids. The CDR3: CASSLVVGWAYEQYF. The CDR3 DNA follows: TGTGCCAGCAGCTTAGTTGTAGGGTGGGCCTACGAGCAGTACTTC.

The rearrangement uses TRBV6-6 and TRBJ2-4, with D perhaps TRBD1 (6 bases). The length of the CDR3 is 15 residues. V gave up 4 bases and J gave up 2 bases, with 12 bases separating them. The germline CDR1 and CDR2 sequences are MNHNY and SVGAGI (reference sequence). CDR3 protein: CASSSYRETKNIQYF. The CDR3 coding sequence is TGTGCCAGCAGTTCTTACAGGGAAACCAAAAACATTCAGTACTTC.

The chain joins TRBV5-8 to TRBJ2-3; 8 bases map to TRBD2. The CDR3 spans 17 residues. V shed 4 bases and J 5 bases; nucleotides not matched to a gene: 15. The germline V gene encodes CDR1 SGHTS and CDR2 YDEGEE. CDR3 protein: CASSPSLRAGVGDTQYF. CDR3 nucleotide sequence: TGTGCCAGCAGCCCATCCCTCCGAGCGGGAGTAGGAGATACGCAGTATTTT.

CDR3 sequence (DNA): TGTGCCAGCAGTGTAAGTCCGGGGCTAGAGGGGACAGATACGCAGTATTTT. Protein: CASSVSPGLEGTDTQYF. This chain connects TRBV2 to TRBJ2-3; D is tentatively TRBD1 or TRBD2 (5 bases each). The CDR3 spans 17 residues. In germline, CDR1 is SNHLY, CDR2 FYNNEI. Trimming stripped 4 bases from V and 3 bases from J, with 20 bases between. Complete variable domain (other parts from reference TRBV2 and TRBJ2-3): EPEVTQTPSHQVTQMGQEVILRCVPISNHLYFYWYRQILGQKVEFLVSFYNNEISEKSEIFDDQFSVERPDGSNFTLKIRSTKLEDSAMYFCASSVSPGLEGTDTQYFGPGTRLTVL.

This sequence joins TRBV6-6 and TRBJ2-1; D possibly corresponds to TRBD2 (6 bases). Trimming took off 8 bases at V and 0 bases at J, with 11 bases between the two ends. CDR1 is MNHNY, CDR2 SVGAGI, per germline (reference sequence). The CDR3 length is 14 residues. This CDR3 reads CASRGESSYNEQFF. CDR3 coding DNA: TGTGCCAGCCGCGGGGAGAGCTCCTACAATGAGCAGTTCTTC.

V and J are TRBV5-1 and TRBJ1-1; D uncertain. The V end lost 4 bases, the J end lost 0 bases, and 7 bases lay between the germline ends. Germline V gene lookup returns CDR1 SGHRS and CDR2 YFSETQ. CDR3 length equals 13 residues. CDR3 nucleotides: TGCGCCAGCAGCCTGGGCCTGAACACTGAAGCTTTCTTT. Protein sequence: CASSLGLNTEAFF.

The V call is TRBV19, the J call TRBJ2-6; possible D gene TRBD2, 5 bases. Deletions cut 6 bases from V and 0 bases from J, with 9 bases between. Germline V gene data show CDR1 as LNHDA and CDR2 as SQIVND (reference sequence). The length of the CDR3 is 15 residues. The CDR3 protein is CASSRTSSGANVLTF. CDR3 bases: TGTGCCAGTAGCCGCACTAGCTCTGGGGCCAACGTCCTGACTTTC. The variable domain in full, with the rest retrieved from reference TRBV19 and TRBJ2-6, is DGGITQSPKYLFRKEGQNVTLSCEQNLNHDAMYWYRQDPGQGLRLIYYSQIVNDFQKGDIAEGYSVSREKKESFPLTVTSAQKNPTAFYLCASSRTSSGANVLTFGAGSRLTVL.